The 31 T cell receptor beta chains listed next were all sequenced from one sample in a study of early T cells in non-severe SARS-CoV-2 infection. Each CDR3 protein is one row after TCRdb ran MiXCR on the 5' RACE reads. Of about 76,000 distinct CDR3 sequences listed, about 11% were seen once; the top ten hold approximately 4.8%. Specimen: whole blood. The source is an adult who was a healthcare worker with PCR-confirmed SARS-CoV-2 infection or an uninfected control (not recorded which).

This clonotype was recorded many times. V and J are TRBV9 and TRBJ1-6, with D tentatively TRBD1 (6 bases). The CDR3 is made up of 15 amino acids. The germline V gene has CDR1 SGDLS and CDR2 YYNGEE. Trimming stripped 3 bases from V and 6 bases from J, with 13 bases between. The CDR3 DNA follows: TGTGCCAGCAGCGCACTGGGGGCAGGTAATTCACCCCTCCACTTT. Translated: CASSALGAGNSPLHF.

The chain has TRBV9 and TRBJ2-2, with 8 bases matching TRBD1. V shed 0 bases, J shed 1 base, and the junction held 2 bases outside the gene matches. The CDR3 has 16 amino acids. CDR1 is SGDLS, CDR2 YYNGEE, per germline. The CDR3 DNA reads TGTGCCAGCAGCGTAGGGACAGGGATGAACACCGGGGAGCTGTTTTTT. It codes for CASSVGTGMNTGELFF.

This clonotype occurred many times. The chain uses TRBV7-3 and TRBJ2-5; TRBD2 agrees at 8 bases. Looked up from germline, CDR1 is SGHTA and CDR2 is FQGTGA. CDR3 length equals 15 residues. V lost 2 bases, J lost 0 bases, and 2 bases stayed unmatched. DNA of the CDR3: TGTGCCAGCAGCTTAGCGGGGGGTTACCAAGAGACCCAGTACTTC. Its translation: CASSLAGGYQETQYF.

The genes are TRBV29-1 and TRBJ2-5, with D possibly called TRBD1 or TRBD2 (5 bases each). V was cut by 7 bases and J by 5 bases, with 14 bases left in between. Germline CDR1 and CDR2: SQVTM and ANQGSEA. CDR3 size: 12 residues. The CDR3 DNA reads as TGCAGCGCTCGGAACAGGAGGGAGACCCAGTACTTC. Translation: CSARNRRETQYF.

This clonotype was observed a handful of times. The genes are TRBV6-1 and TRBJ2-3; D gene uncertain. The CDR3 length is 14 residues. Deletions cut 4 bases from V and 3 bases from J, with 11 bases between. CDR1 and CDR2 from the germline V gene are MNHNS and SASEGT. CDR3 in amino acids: CASSGRDGTDTQYF. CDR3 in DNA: TGTGCCAGCAGTGGGCGAGATGGGACAGATACGCAGTATTTT.

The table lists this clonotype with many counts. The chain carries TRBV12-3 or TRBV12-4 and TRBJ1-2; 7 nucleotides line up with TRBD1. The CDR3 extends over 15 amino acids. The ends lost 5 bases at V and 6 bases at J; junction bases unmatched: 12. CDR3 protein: CASSPSDRLIHGYTF. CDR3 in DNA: TGTGCCAGCAGTCCCTCGGACAGGTTGATCCATGGCTACACCTTC.

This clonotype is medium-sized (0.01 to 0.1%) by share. CDR3 DNA sequence: TGTGCCAGCAGCAACTCCAGGGGGGCCCTCTCCTACGAGCAGTACTTC. It specifies CASSNSRGALSYEQYF. This chain connects TRBV21-1 to TRBJ2-7; TRBD1 is taken as the D call from the table, unchecked against the DNA. TRBV21-1 is a documented pseudogene. The CDR3 consists of 16 residues.

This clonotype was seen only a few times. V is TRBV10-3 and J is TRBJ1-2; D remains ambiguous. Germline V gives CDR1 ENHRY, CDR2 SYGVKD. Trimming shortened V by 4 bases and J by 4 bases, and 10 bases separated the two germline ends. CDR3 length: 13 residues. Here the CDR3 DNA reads TGTGCCATCAGTGGTCAGGTTTTCTATGGCTACACCTTC. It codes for CAISGQVFYGYTF.

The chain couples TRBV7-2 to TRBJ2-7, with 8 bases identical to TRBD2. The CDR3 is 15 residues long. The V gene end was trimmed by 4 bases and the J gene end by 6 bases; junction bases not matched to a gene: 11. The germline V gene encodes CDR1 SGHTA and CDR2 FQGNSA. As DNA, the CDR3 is TGTGCCAGCAGCTCCCCGGGACTAGGGGTCCTCGAGCAGTACTTC. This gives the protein CASSSPGLGVLEQYF.

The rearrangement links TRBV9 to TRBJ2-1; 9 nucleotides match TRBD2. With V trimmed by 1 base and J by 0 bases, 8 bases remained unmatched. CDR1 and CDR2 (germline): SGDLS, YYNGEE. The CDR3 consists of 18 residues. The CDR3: CASSVTVLAGSSYNEQFF. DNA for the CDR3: TGTGCCAGCAGCGTAACGGTGCTAGCGGGGTCCTCCTACAATGAGCAGTTCTTC.

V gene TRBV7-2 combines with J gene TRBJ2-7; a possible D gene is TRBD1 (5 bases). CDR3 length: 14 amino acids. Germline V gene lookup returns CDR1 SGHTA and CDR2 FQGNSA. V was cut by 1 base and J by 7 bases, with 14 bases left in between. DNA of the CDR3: TGTGCCAGCAGCTTAGATCCTGCGGCAGGGGAGCAGTACTTC. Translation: CASSLDPAAGEQYF. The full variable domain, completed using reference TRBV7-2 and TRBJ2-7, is GAGVSQSPSNKVTEKGKDVELRCDPISGHTALYWYRQSLGQGLEFLIYFQGNSAPDKSGLPSDRFSAERTGGSVSTLTIQRTQQEDSAVYLCASSLDPAAGEQYFGPGTRLTVT.

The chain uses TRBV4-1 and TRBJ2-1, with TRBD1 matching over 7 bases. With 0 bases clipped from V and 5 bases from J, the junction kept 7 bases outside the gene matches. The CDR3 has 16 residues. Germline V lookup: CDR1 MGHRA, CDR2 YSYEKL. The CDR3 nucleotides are TGCGCCAGCAGCCAAGAAATCTGGGACAGAAACAATGAGCAGTTCTTC. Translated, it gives CASSQEIWDRNNEQFF.

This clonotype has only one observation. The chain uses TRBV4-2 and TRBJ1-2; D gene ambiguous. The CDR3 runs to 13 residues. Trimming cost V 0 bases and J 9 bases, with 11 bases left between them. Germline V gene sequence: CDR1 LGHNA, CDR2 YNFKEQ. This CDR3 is CASSQEVWVSYTF. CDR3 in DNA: TGTGCCAGCAGCCAAGAAGTTTGGGTGAGCTACACCTTC.

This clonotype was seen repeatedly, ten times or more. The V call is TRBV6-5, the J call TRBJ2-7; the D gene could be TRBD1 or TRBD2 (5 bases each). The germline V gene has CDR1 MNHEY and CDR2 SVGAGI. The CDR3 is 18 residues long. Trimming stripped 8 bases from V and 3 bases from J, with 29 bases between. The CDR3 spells CASYVVAGSRAILYEQYF. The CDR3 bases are TGTGCCAGCTACGTTGTGGCAGGGAGTCGGGCTATCCTCTACGAGCAGTACTTC.

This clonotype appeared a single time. The CDR3 nucleotides are TGCGCCAGCAGCCTCAGGTGGCCAGGGGGGACCGGGGAGCTGTTTTTT. Its translation is CASSLRWPGGTGELFF. The rearrangement joins TRBV4-1 to TRBJ2-2; D might be TRBD1 (7 bases). The CDR3 consists of 16 residues. V lost 4 bases and J 5 bases, leaving 17 bases between the germline ends. Per germline, CDR1 MGHRA and CDR2 YSYEKL.

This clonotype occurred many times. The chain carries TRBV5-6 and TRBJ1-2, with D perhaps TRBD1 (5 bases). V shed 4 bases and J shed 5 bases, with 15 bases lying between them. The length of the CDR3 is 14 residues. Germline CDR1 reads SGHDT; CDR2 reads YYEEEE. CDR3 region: CASSAGTAMYGYTF. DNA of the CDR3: TGTGCCAGCAGCGCCGGGACGGCGATGTATGGCTACACCTTC.

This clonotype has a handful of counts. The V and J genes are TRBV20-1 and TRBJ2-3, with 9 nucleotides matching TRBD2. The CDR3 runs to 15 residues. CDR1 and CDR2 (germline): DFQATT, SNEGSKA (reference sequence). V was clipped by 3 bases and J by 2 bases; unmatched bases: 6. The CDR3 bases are TGCAGTGCTAGTCCTACTAGCGGGTACACAGATACGCAGTATTTT. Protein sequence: CSASPTSGYTDTQYF.

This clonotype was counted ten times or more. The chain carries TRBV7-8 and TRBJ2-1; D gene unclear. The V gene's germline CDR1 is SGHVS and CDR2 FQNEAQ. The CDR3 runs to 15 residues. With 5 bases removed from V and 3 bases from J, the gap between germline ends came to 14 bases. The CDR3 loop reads CASSATAGGYNEQFF. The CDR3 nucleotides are TGTGCCAGCAGCGCGACGGCAGGCGGCTACAATGAGCAGTTCTTC.

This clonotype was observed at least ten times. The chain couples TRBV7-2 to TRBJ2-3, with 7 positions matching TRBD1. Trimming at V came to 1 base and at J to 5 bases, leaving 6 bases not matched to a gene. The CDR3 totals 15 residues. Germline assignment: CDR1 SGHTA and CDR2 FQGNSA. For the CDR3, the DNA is TGTGCCAGCAGCTTAGACAGGGGAAAAGGAGATACGCAGTATTTT. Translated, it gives CASSLDRGKGDTQYF.

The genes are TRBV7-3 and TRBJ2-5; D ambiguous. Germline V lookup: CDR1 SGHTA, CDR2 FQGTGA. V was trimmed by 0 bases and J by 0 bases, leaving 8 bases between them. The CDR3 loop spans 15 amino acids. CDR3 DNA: TGTGCCAGCAGCTTAACTGGGCTACACCAAGAGACCCAGTACTTC. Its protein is CASSLTGLHQETQYF. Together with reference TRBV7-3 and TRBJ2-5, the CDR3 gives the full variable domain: GAGVSQTPSNKVTEKGKYVELRCDPISGHTALYWYRQSLGQGPEFLIYFQGTGAADDSGLPNDRFFAVRPEGSVSTLKIQRTERGDSAVYLCASSLTGLHQETQYFGPGTRLLVL.

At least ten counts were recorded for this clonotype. The CDR3 nucleotides are TGCAGTGCTAGTGACGGGCTCCTGGGGGATGAGCAGTTCTTC. Protein product: CSASDGLLGDEQFF. This sequence joins TRBV20-1 and TRBJ2-1, with D possibly being TRBD1 or TRBD2 (5 bases each). CDR3 length: 14 amino acids. With 3 bases removed from V and 8 bases from J, the gap between germline ends came to 17 bases. CDR1 is DFQATT, CDR2 SNEGSKA, per germline (reference sequence).

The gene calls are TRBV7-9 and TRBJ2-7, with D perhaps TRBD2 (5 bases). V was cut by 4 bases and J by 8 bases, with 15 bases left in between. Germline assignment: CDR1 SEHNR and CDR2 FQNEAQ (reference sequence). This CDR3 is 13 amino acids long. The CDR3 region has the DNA TGTGCCAGCAGCTCCGGACTGGCGGCACAGCAGTACTTC. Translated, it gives CASSSGLAAQQYF.

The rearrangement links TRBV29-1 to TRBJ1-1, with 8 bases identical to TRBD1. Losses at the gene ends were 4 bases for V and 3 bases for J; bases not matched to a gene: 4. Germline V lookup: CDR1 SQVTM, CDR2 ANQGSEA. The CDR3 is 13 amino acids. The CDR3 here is CSVAGGADTEAFF. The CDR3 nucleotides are TGCAGCGTTGCAGGGGGCGCGGACACTGAAGCTTTCTTT. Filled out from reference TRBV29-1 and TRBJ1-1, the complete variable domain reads SAVISQKPSRDICQRGTSLTIQCQVDSQVTMMFWYRQQPGQSLTLIATANQGSEATYESGFVIDKFPISRPNLTFSTLTVSNMSPEDSSIYLCSVAGGADTEAFFGQGTRLTVV.

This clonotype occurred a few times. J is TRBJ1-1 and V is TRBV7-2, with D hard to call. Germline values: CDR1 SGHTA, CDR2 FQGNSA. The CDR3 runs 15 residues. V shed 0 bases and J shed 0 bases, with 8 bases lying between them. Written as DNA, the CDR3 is TGTGCCAGCAGCTTAGCAGGGTACATGAACACTGAAGCTTTCTTT. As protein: CASSLAGYMNTEAFF.

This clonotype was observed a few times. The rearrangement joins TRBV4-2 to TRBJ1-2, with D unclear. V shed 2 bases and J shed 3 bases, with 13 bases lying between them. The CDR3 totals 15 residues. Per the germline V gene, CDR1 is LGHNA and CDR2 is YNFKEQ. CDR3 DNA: TGTGCCAGCAGCCAAAGCGGGGAACTCCACTATGGCTACACCTTC. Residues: CASSQSGELHYGYTF.

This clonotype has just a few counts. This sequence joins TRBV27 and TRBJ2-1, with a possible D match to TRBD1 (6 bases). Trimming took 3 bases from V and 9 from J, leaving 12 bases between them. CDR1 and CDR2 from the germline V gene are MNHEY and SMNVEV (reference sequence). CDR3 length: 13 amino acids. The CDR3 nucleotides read TGTGCCAGCAGTTTGCTTCAGGGGATTGAGCAGTTCTTC. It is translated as CASSLLQGIEQFF.

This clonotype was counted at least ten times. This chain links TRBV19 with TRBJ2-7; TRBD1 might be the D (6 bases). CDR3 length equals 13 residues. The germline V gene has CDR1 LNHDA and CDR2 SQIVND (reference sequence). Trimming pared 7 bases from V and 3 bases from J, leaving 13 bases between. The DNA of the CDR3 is TGTGCCAGTACTGGGGACAAAAACTACGAGCAGTACTTC. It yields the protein CASTGDKNYEQYF. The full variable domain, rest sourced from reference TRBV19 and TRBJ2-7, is DGGITQSPKYLFRKEGQNVTLSCEQNLNHDAMYWYRQDPGQGLRLIYYSQIVNDFQKGDIAEGYSVSREKKESFPLTVTSAQKNPTAFYLCASTGDKNYEQYFGPGTRLTVT.

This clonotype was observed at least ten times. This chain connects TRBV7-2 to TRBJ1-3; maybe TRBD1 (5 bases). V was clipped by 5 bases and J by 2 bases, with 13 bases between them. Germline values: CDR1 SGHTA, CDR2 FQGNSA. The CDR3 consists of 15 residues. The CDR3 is CASSPTGGAGNTIYF. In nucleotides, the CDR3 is TGTGCCAGCAGCCCTACGGGGGGGGCTGGAAACACCATATATTTT. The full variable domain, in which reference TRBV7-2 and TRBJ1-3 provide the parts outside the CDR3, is GAGVSQSPSNKVTEKGKDVELRCDPISGHTALYWYRQSLGQGLEFLIYFQGNSAPDKSGLPSDRFSAERTGGSVSTLTIQRTQQEDSAVYLCASSPTGGAGNTIYFGEGSWLTVV.

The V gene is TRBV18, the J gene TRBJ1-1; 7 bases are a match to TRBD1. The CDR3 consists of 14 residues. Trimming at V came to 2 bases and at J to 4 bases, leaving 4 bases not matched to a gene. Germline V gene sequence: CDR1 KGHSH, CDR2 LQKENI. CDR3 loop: CASSPTGDGTEAFF. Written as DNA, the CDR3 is TGTGCCAGCTCACCAACAGGGGATGGCACTGAAGCTTTCTTT.

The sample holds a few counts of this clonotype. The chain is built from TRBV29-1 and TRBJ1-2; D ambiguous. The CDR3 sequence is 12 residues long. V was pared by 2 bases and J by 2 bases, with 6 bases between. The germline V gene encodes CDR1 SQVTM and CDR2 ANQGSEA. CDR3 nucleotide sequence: TGCAGCGTTGAACCCTTAAACTATGGCTACACCTTC. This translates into CSVEPLNYGYTF.

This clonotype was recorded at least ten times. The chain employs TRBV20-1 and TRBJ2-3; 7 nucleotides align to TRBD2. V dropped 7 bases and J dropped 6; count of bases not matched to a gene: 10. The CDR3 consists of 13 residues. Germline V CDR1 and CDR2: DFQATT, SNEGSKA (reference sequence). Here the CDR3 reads CSVRSSGGDTQYF. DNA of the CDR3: TGCAGTGTTAGGTCGTCGGGAGGTGATACGCAGTATTTT.